The 11 T cell receptor beta chains below come from one sample, sequenced in a study of response to subunit inactivated influenza vaccine. TCRdb re-called the RT-PCR reads through MiXCR, storing one row per CDR3 protein. The sample lists under 200,000 distinct CDR3 sequences; approximately 12% were seen once. This sample also belongs to another study, concerning T cells expressing NK-cell markers. That paper states: UMI-tagged 5'RACE template switching yielded the TCR beta cDNA.

Material: CD8+ T cells sorted from PBMCs, obtained about 11 days after vaccination. These TCRs come from a man in his fifties who received an inactivated influenza vaccine.

This clonotype was seen at least ten times. The chain links TRBV12-3 or TRBV12-4 to TRBJ2-7, with 9 positions matching TRBD1. V lost 3 bases to trimming and J lost 4 bases; unmatched junction nucleotides: 4. This CDR3 is built from 14 residues. The CDR3 sequence is CASSFGQGLYEQYF. As DNA, the CDR3 is TGTGCCAGCAGTTTCGGACAGGGGCTTTACGAGCAGTACTTC.

This sequence joins TRBV2 and TRBJ2-5; unclear D gene. The CDR3 extends over 12 amino acids. V lost 7 bases, J lost 1 base, and 7 bases lay in between. Germline assignment: CDR1 SNHLY and CDR2 FYNNEI. CDR3: CASTFRQETQYF. DNA for the CDR3: TGTGCCAGCACTTTTCGCCAAGAGACCCAGTACTTC. The full variable domain, rest sourced from reference TRBV2 and TRBJ2-5, is EPEVTQTPSHQVTQMGQEVILRCVPISNHLYFYWYRQILGQKVEFLVSFYNNEISEKSEIFDDQFSVERPDGSNFTLKIRSTKLEDSAMYFCASTFRQETQYFGPGTRLLVL.

This clonotype was counted a few times. The chain recombines TRBV6-5 with TRBJ2-2; D could derive from TRBD1 or TRBD2 (5 bases each). V was shortened by 2 bases and J by 4 bases, with 11 bases between the two germline ends. Germline V gene lookup returns CDR1 MNHEY and CDR2 SVGAGI. The CDR3 length is 15 residues. The CDR3: CASSYEGRGTGELFF. The CDR3 nucleotides read TGTGCCAGCAGTTACGAGGGGCGCGGCACCGGGGAGCTGTTTTTT.

The V call is TRBV6-1, the J call TRBJ1-3, with TRBD1 matching 7 bases. Germline V gives CDR1 MNHNS, CDR2 SASEGT. This CDR3 comprises 14 residues. V was pared by 5 bases and J by 0 bases, with 1 base of the junction left unmatched. Here the CDR3 DNA reads TGTGCCAGCAGTACAGGGGTCTCTGGAAACACCATATATTTT. Protein sequence: CASSTGVSGNTIYF.

This chain connects TRBV6-5 to TRBJ1-1, with TRBD1 matching over 7 bases. CDR3 length: 15 residues. CDR1 and CDR2 (germline): MNHEY, SVGAGI. Germline trimming cut 0 bases from V and 1 base from J; bases unmatched to any gene: 2. CDR3 region: CASSYSSGGNTEAFF. In DNA, the CDR3 is TGTGCCAGCAGTTACTCGTCAGGGGGGAACACTGAAGCTTTCTTT.

In its sample, this clonotype is medium-sized. This chain joins TRBV10-2 and TRBJ2-7; D assignment may be TRBD1 or TRBD2 (5 bases each). Germline V gene data show CDR1 as WSHSY and CDR2 as SAAADI. The V end was cut by 3 bases, the J end by 3 bases, with 12 bases between. This CDR3 is 14 amino acids long. CDR3 bases: TGCGCCAGCAGTGAAGGGACGGCCCTCTACGAGCAGTACTTC. Translated, it gives CASSEGTALYEQYF.

This clonotype was detected a few times. V is TRBV20-1 and J is TRBJ1-2, with 7 bases lining up with TRBD1. The ends lost 6 bases at V and 4 bases at J; junction bases unmatched: 8. This CDR3 is built from 13 residues. Germline V CDR1 and CDR2: DFQATT, SNEGSKA (reference sequence). DNA of the CDR3: TGCAGTGCAACCGGGACAGTCTCCTATGGCTACACCTTC. It is translated as CSATGTVSYGYTF.

In nucleotides, the CDR3 is TGTGCCAGCAGCTCATCAAGGACGATGAGCTCCTACGAGCAGTACTTC. It specifies CASSSSRTMSSYEQYF. The J gene is TRBJ2-7, the V gene TRBV13, with D hard to call. V was clipped by 4 bases and J by 0 bases, with 16 bases between them. The germline CDR1 and CDR2 sequences are PRHDT and FYEKMQ (reference sequence). The CDR3 is made up of 16 amino acids.

This clonotype was found a few times. The chain uses TRBV4-3 and TRBJ2-1; 9 nucleotides match TRBD2. V lost 2 bases and J lost 0; bases outside the gene matches: 5. The length of the CDR3 is 17 residues. Germline values: CDR1 LGHNA, CDR2 YSLEER. The DNA for the CDR3 is TGCGCCAGCAGCCAACTAGCGGGGCTGAGCTCCTACAATGAGCAGTTCTTC. Protein product: CASSQLAGLSSYNEQFF.

The chain employs TRBV9 and TRBJ2-3; 10 bases fit TRBD2. The CDR3 extends over 15 amino acids. The V segment lost 3 bases and the J segment 5 bases; nucleotides outside the gene matches: 6. CDR1 and CDR2 from the germline V gene are SGDLS and YYNGEE. The CDR3 spells CASSEEAGGQDTQYF. DNA for the CDR3: TGTGCCAGCAGCGAGGAAGCGGGAGGGCAAGATACGCAGTATTTT.

Only a few counts were recorded for this clonotype. V and J are TRBV25-1 and TRBJ1-1, with D possibly TRBD1 on 5 matching bases. Germline V gene data show CDR1 as MGHDK and CDR2 as SYGVNS. V lost 6 bases and J 6 bases, leaving 11 bases between the germline ends. This CDR3 has 12 amino acids. The CDR3 nucleotides are TGTGCCAGCAGGAAGGGGAAGGCTGAAGCTTTCTTT. Amino acid sequence: CASRKGKAEAFF.